These 22 T cell receptor beta chains were sequenced from one sample in a study of sequential checkpoint blockade in melanoma. The treatment denotes: randomized to nivolumab then ipilimumab (arm A) or the reverse (arm B). TCRdb's table, derived via immunoSEQ multiplex PCR, lists solely in-frame clones and lacks some. Of roughly 5,400 clones listed, under 30% were seen once; the top ten hold roughly 21%. The source was tumor tissue (inferred from file names), collected from a patient given nivolumab and ipilimumab in sequence. Receptor source: a human donor with melanoma.

There are a few counts of this clone. V gene TRBV6-8 combines with J gene TRBJ2-5, with TRBD2 identical over 10 bases. The V and J ends lost 8 bases and 5 bases, in that order; junction bases with no gene match: 11. CDR1 and CDR2 (germline): MNHGY, SAAAGT. This CDR3 is 15 amino acids long. The CDR3 coding sequence is TGTGCCAGCGCCCCTAGCGGGAGAGGGAGGGAGACCCAGTACTTC. Amino acid sequence: CASAPSGRGRETQYF.

This clone appeared a few times. The chain couples TRBV11-3 to TRBJ1-2, with 9 bases matching TRBD1. J lost 4 bases, V lost 5 bases, and 14 bases had no gene match. The germline gives CDR1 SGHNT, CDR2 YENEEA. There are 17 residues in the CDR3. Here the CDR3 DNA reads TGTGCCAGCAGCCTGACAGTTTCCGGGACAGGGATCTATGGCTACACCTTC. Translation: CASSLTVSGTGIYGYTF.

This clone was detected only a few times. This chain uses TRBV19 with TRBJ2-1; tentatively, D is TRBD1 or TRBD2 (7 bases each). The CDR3 has 16 amino acids. CDR1 is LNHDA and CDR2 is SQIVND in the germline V gene (reference sequence). V lost 3 bases to trimming and J lost 2 bases, with 14 bases between them. In DNA, the CDR3 is TGTGCCAGTAGTATTGGGAGGGGGCGCGCCTACAATGAGCAGTTCTTC. Translating it yields CASSIGRGRAYNEQFF.

V usage is TRBV10-3 and J usage is TRBJ2-1, with unresolved D. The germline gives CDR1 ENHRY, CDR2 SYGVKD. Trimming cost V 0 bases and J 3 bases, with 6 bases left between them. The CDR3 consists of 14 residues. The chain's CDR3 is CAISESRLYNEQFF. DNA for the CDR3: TGTGCCATCAGTGAGTCGCGGCTCTACAATGAGCAGTTCTTC.

The chain uses TRBV11-3 and TRBJ2-7, with a tentative D call TRBD2 (5 bases). Germline CDR1 SGHNT, CDR2 YENEEA. V lost 3 bases, J lost 4 bases, and 19 bases lay in between. This CDR3 is 16 amino acids long. The CDR3, as DNA: TGTGCCAGCAGCTTGTCCGGGAATTATCTGGGGTACGAGCAGTACTTC. It codes for CASSLSGNYLGYEQYF.

Many counts were recorded for this clone. The rearrangement joins TRBV11-3 to TRBJ1-1; D is possibly TRBD1 (5 bases). V lost 5 bases and J 2 bases, leaving 15 bases between the germline ends. CDR3 length: 15 amino acids. Germline values: CDR1 SGHNT, CDR2 YENEEA. The CDR3 spells CASSPRGEGNTEAFF. Here the CDR3 DNA reads TGTGCCAGCAGCCCAAGGGGAGAGGGTAACACTGAAGCTTTCTTT.

This clone counts as medium-sized (0.01 to 0.1%). This chain uses TRBV19 with TRBJ2-7; the D call may be TRBD1 or TRBD2 (5 bases each). Germline V CDR1 and CDR2: LNHDA, SQIVND (reference sequence). V was trimmed by 3 bases and J by 1 base, leaving 7 bases between them. This CDR3 is 13 amino acids long. The CDR3 DNA reads as TGTGCCAGTAGTATCGGGGCATCCTACGAGCAGTACTTC. Translating gives CASSIGASYEQYF.

This clone was observed a handful of times. The chain joins TRBV30 to TRBJ2-1; 13 positions agree with TRBD2. Germline CDR1 is GTSNPN and CDR2 is SVGIG (reference sequence). After removal of 0 bases from V and 10 bases from J, the junction contained 9 bases not matched to a gene. The CDR3 loop spans 16 amino acids. The CDR3 here is CAWSVRTSGGRREQFF. DNA of the CDR3: TGTGCCTGGAGTGTACGGACTAGCGGGGGTCGTCGAGAGCAGTTCTTC.

The CDR3 DNA follows: TGTGCCGGAACCAGGGGGCCCCTCTATGGCTACACCTTC. Translation gives CAGTRGPLYGYTF. The chain recombines TRBV28 with TRBJ1-2, with 8 positions matching TRBD1. Germline V gives CDR1 MDHEN, CDR2 SYDVKM. V dropped 11 bases and J dropped 4; count of bases not matched to a gene: 9. This CDR3 comprises 13 residues.

The gene calls are TRBV6-8 and TRBJ2-2; D unclear. The CDR3 spans 13 residues. Germline CDR1 is MNHGY and CDR2 is SAAAGT. V lost 2 bases and J lost 3, with 4 bases in between. As DNA, the CDR3 is TGTGCCAGCAGTTACCAGGACACCGGGGAGCTGTTTTTT. Translating gives CASSYQDTGELFF.

This clone was detected a few times. This sequence joins TRBV2 and TRBJ1-3; D gene unclear. V dropped 2 bases and J dropped 3 bases, with 8 bases sitting between them. The CDR3 loop spans 14 amino acids. Germline V gene sequence: CDR1 SNHLY, CDR2 FYNNEI. This CDR3 is CASSELGFGNTIYF. The CDR3 DNA sequence: TGTGCCAGCAGTGAATTGGGCTTTGGAAACACCATATATTTT.

The chain couples TRBV5-1 to TRBJ2-7; no definite D call. CDR1 is SGHRS, CDR2 YFSETQ, per germline. The CDR3 consists of 15 residues. The V end lost 3 bases, the J end lost 1 base, and 14 bases lay between the germline ends. The CDR3 region is CASSYPDGLSYEQYF. The CDR3 DNA reads as TGCGCCAGCAGCTACCCTGACGGGCTTTCCTACGAGCAGTACTTC.

This clone was picked up a small number of times. The gene calls are TRBV6-8 and TRBJ2-1; no reliable D call. The CDR3 consists of 16 residues. The V and J ends lost 3 bases and 8 bases respectively, with 20 bases between them. Germline CDR1 and CDR2: MNHGY and SAAAGT. For the CDR3, the DNA is TGTGCCAGCAGTTATTGGACCGCCGGCGCGGACGATGAGCAGTTCTTC. Protein: CASSYWTAGADDEQFF.

The chain combines TRBV6-8 with TRBJ2-1; the match to TRBD1 covers 7 bases. Trimming took 6 bases from V and 7 from J; bases not matched to a gene: 3. Germline values: CDR1 MNHGY, CDR2 SAAAGT. The CDR3 has 12 residues. This chain's CDR3 is CASSGDRNEQFF. CDR3 sequence (DNA): TGTGCCAGCAGCGGGGACAGAAATGAGCAGTTCTTC.

This clone has just a few counts. The chain has TRBV30 and TRBJ1-3; perhaps TRBD1 as D (6 bases). Germline V CDR1 and CDR2: GTSNPN, SVGIG (reference sequence). Trimming removed 4 bases at V and 4 bases at J, with 14 bases between. The CDR3 is 14 residues long. DNA for the CDR3: TGTGCCTGGACCCCAGGGGCGATCGGAAACACCATATATTTT. It translates to CAWTPGAIGNTIYF.

The chain couples TRBV5-1 to TRBJ2-2; the D gene could be TRBD1 or TRBD2 (6 bases each). This CDR3 region has 15 residues. The ends were cut back, 4 bases at V and 4 bases at J, with 14 bases in the middle. CDR1 and CDR2 (germline): SGHRS, YFSETQ. The CDR3 is CASSPGASTTGELFF. As DNA, the CDR3 is TGCGCCAGCAGCCCGGGGGCTAGCACCACCGGGGAGCTGTTTTTT.

J is TRBJ2-7 and V is TRBV19; D gene uncertain. The CDR3 has 14 amino acids. Trimming removed 1 base from V and 6 bases from J, with 13 bases in between. Germline lookup yields CDR1 LNHDA and CDR2 SQIVND (reference sequence). The CDR3 DNA is TGTGCCAGTAGTATAGTTGCGGAAAGGGTCGAGCAGTACTTC. Translating gives CASSIVAERVEQYF.

This clone appeared a few times. The chain carries TRBV2 and TRBJ2-5, with 12 bases lining up with TRBD2. The CDR3 length is 18 residues. Germline V gene sequence: CDR1 SNHLY, CDR2 FYNNEI. Germline trimming cut 7 bases from V and 0 bases from J; bases unmatched to any gene: 12. CDR3: CASTLPGLAGQYQETQYF. The CDR3 DNA reads TGTGCCAGCACCCTCCCGGGACTAGCGGGCCAGTACCAAGAGACCCAGTACTTC.

This clone was seen more than once but under ten times. The chain links TRBV18 to TRBJ1-1, with D maybe TRBD1 (5 bases). Germline assignment: CDR1 KGHSH and CDR2 LQKENI. The CDR3 is 15 amino acids. Trimming shortened V by 4 bases and J by 5 bases, and 17 bases separated the two germline ends. CDR3 nucleotide sequence: TGTGCCAGCTCACAGGACGGTTGGGGGTGGACTGAAGCTTTCTTT. It encodes CASSQDGWGWTEAFF.

The rearrangement joins TRBV28 to TRBJ1-3; 7 bases are shared with TRBD1. The length of the CDR3 is 15 residues. From germline, CDR1 is MDHEN and CDR2 SYDVKM. After removal of 6 bases from V and 0 bases from J, the junction contained 5 bases not matched to a gene. The CDR3: CASSPDRRSGNTIYF. CDR3 in DNA: TGTGCCAGCAGCCCGGACAGGCGCTCTGGAAACACCATATATTTT.

A single count supports this clone. This chain links TRBV6-8 with TRBJ2-3; D unclear. CDR3 length: 17 amino acids. V gave up 10 bases and J gave up 2 bases, with 25 bases separating them. Germline CDR1 MNHGY, CDR2 SAAAGT. Here the CDR3 DNA reads TGTGCCATCAGATCGCGCTTGTCAAACGGGTCCACAGATACGCAGTATTTT. It specifies CAIRSRLSNGSTDTQYF.

There are a few counts of this clone. This rearrangement joins TRBV14 to TRBJ1-5, with TRBD1 matching over 7 bases. The V segment lost 4 bases and the J segment 7 bases; nucleotides outside the gene matches: 4. CDR3 length: 13 amino acids. Germline CDR1 and CDR2: SGHDN and FVKESK. The DNA of the CDR3 is TGTGCCAGCAGCCGAGGGGGCGGGCAGCCCCAGCATTTT. It translates to CASSRGGGQPQHF.